The 5 T cell receptor beta chains below come from one sample, sequenced in a study of CD8+ T cells in alopecia areata. Treatment defined: oral pan-JAK inhibitor, 5-10 mg twice daily. Extraction and reverse transcription of RNA yielded cDNA as the sequencing template. Sequenced by immunoSEQ multiplex PCR; TCRdb stores in-frame clones only, minus some. This sample carries about 200,000 clones, more than 30% of them seen once, and the ten largest clones take around 0.48%. The input for sequencing was CD4+ T cells sorted from blood, taken at approximately week 34, from a patient treated with tofacitinib. The source of these receptors is a human donor with alopecia areata.

This clone has a count of ten or more. This chain links TRBV6-1 with TRBJ2-2; TRBD2 is a possible D gene (5 bases). Germline assignment: CDR1 MNHNS and CDR2 SASEGT. Trimming took 7 bases from V and 2 from J, leaving 14 bases between them. This CDR3 is 15 amino acids long. CDR3 bases: TGTGCCAGCACTAGCCTGATCGGAAACACCGGGGAGCTGTTTTTT. Translated: CASTSLIGNTGELFF.

The chain combines TRBV6-5 with TRBJ1-4, with 8 bases aligning to TRBD1. J was trimmed by 4 bases and V by 6 bases; bases with no gene match: 4. CDR1 is MNHEY, CDR2 SVGAGI, per germline. This CDR3 has 14 amino acids. The CDR3 region has the DNA TGTGCCAGCAGCCAGGACAGGGTTAATGAAAAACTGTTTTTT. This translates into CASSQDRVNEKLFF.

In its sample, this clone was seen a few times. Other nucleotide sequences in the sample specify the same CDR3. The chain is built from TRBV29-1 and TRBJ1-1, with D uncertain. This CDR3 comprises 11 residues. From germline, CDR1 is SQVTM and CDR2 ANQGSEA. V was pared by 8 bases and J by 2 bases, with 9 bases between. The CDR3 coding sequence is TGCAGCTCGGGGAGAAACACTGAAGCTTTCTTT. The encoded protein is CSSGRNTEAFF.

J is TRBJ2-5 and V is TRBV11-2, with D unresolved. The CDR3 consists of 10 residues. The germline V and J ends were trimmed by 8 bases and 5 bases, with 6 bases remaining between them. Per germline, CDR1 SGHAT and CDR2 FQNNGV. The CDR3, as DNA: TGTGCCAGCGCCCGGGAGACCCAGTACTTC. Amino acids: CASARETQYF. Variable domain in full (rest from reference TRBV11-2 and TRBJ2-5): EAGVAQSPRYKIIEKRQSVAFWCNPISGHATLYWYQQILGQGPKLLIQFQNNGVVDDSQLPKDRFSAERLKGVDSTLKIQPAKLEDSAVYLCASARETQYFGPGTRLLVL.

The rearrangement joins TRBV25-1 to TRBJ1-5, with D perhaps matching TRBD1 (5 bases). Germline CDR1 is MGHDK and CDR2 is SYGVNS. Trimming took off 3 bases at V and 6 bases at J, with 15 bases between the two ends. This CDR3 has 15 amino acids. CDR3 amino acids: CASSEGDGSGQPQHF. CDR3 nucleotide sequence: TGTGCCAGCAGTGAGGGGGACGGGTCAGGTCAGCCCCAGCATTTT.